The 13 T cell receptor beta chains listed next were all sequenced from one sample in a study of siplizumab effects on memory and regulatory T cells. Clones were read by immunoSEQ multiplex PCR, and TCRdb kept only the in-frame ones, dropping some. The table records about 80,000 clones, 85% to 95% of them present only once. Sequencing used CD8+ T cells sorted from blood. These receptor sequences come from a human donor in good health.

V usage is TRBV27 and J usage is TRBJ2-3, with 7 bases fitting TRBD2. The CDR3 is made up of 15 amino acids. The germline V gene encodes CDR1 MNHEY and CDR2 SMNVEV (reference sequence). V lost 7 bases, J lost 2 bases, and 9 bases stayed unmatched. CDR3 sequence: CASTPRAGDTDTQYF. The CDR3 DNA follows: TGTGCCAGCACTCCCCGGGCGGGGGACACAGATACGCAGTATTTT.

The V and J genes are TRBV2 and TRBJ2-3; D gene unclear. This CDR3 has 15 residues. V lost 10 bases and J 2 bases, leaving 19 bases between the germline ends. CDR1 is SNHLY, CDR2 FYNNEI, per germline. Here the CDR3 reads CAILSSDGFTDTQYF. The CDR3 region has the DNA TGTGCCATTCTAAGCTCGGACGGATTCACAGATACGCAGTATTTT. Full variable domain (outside the CDR3, taken from reference TRBV2 and TRBJ2-3): EPEVTQTPSHQVTQMGQEVILRCVPISNHLYFYWYRQILGQKVEFLVSFYNNEISEKSEIFDDQFSVERPDGSNFTLKIRSTKLEDSAMYFCAILSSDGFTDTQYFGPGTRLTVL.

In its sample, this clone was seen once. Other nucleotide sequences from this sample produce the same CDR3. The chain joins TRBV9 to TRBJ2-7; D not resolved. Deletions cut 2 bases from V and 1 base from J, with 10 bases between. The CDR3 length is 14 residues. The V gene's germline CDR1 is SGDLS and CDR2 YYNGEE. CDR3 nucleotides: TGTGCCAGCAGCGTCGCGTCGGTTTCCTACGAGCAGTACTTC. It encodes CASSVASVSYEQYF.

The V gene is TRBV4-1, the J gene TRBJ2-5, with D perhaps matching TRBD1 (6 bases). Near its end, the DNA agrees better with TRBJ2-7, so the J call may be wrong. This CDR3 spans 15 amino acids. The germline gives CDR1 MGHRA, CDR2 YSYEKL. CDR3 amino acids: CASSQQRDMTYEQYF. CDR3 DNA: TGCGCCAGCAGCCAACAACGGGACATGACCTACGAGCAGTACTTC.

V is TRBV19 and J is TRBJ2-7; a weak D match, TRBD1 (6 bases). With 3 bases removed from V and 2 bases from J, the gap between germline ends came to 14 bases. This CDR3 has 15 residues. Germline V gene data show CDR1 as LNHDA and CDR2 as SQIVND (reference sequence). CDR3 sequence: CASSIPGTPTYEQYF. CDR3 DNA sequence: TGTGCCAGTAGTATCCCCGGGACACCCACCTACGAGCAGTACTTC.

This rearrangement joins TRBV19 to TRBJ1-1; 8 nucleotides line up with TRBD1. The CDR3 is 15 amino acids. V lost 5 bases and J lost 3; bases outside the gene matches: 8. Germline loops: CDR1 LNHDA, CDR2 SQIVND (reference sequence). The CDR3: CASSVTTGVDTEAFF. The CDR3 DNA reads TGTGCCAGTAGTGTCACGACAGGGGTTGACACTGAAGCTTTCTTT.

The chain has TRBV10-3 and TRBJ2-2; maybe TRBD2 (5 bases). From germline, CDR1 is ENHRY and CDR2 SYGVKD. The length of the CDR3 is 13 residues. V was pared by 3 bases and J by 5 bases, with 7 bases between. The CDR3 nucleotides are TGTGCCATCAGTGACTCGGGAACCGGGGAGCTGTTTTTT. Translation gives CAISDSGTGELFF.

Here the CDR3 reads CASSLIPGQGRNTIYF. CDR3 sequence (DNA): TGTGCCAGCAGCTTGATACCCGGACAGGGGCGGAACACCATATATTTT. J is TRBJ1-3 and V is TRBV7-2; TRBD1 agrees at 9 bases. V dropped 3 bases and J dropped 7; count of bases not matched to a gene: 10. The CDR3 totals 16 residues. CDR1 is SGHTA, CDR2 FQGNSA, per germline.

CDR3 residues: CSVEESGQGPFYEQYF. The CDR3 DNA reads as TGCAGCGTTGAAGAGTCAGGACAGGGACCCTTTTACGAGCAGTACTTC. This sequence joins TRBV29-1 and TRBJ2-7; 8 bases match TRBD1. The CDR3 contains 16 residues. In germline, CDR1 is SQVTM, CDR2 ANQGSEA. V shed 0 bases and J 4 bases; nucleotides not matched to a gene: 11.

CDR3 in amino acids: CASSLLGEAFF. CDR3 coding DNA: TGCGCCAGCAGCTTGCTCGGTGAAGCTTTCTTT. The V call is TRBV5-1, the J call TRBJ1-1; D ambiguous. This CDR3 is built from 11 residues. CDR1 and CDR2 (germline): SGHRS, YFSETQ. The ends were cut back, 1 base at V and 7 bases at J, with 5 bases in the middle.

About this clone itself: Other DNA sequences in this sample translate to the same CDR3. The chain couples TRBV19 to TRBJ2-3, with D maybe TRBD1 (5 bases). Germline V lookup: CDR1 LNHDA, CDR2 SQIVND (reference sequence). V dropped 1 base and J dropped 1 base, with 9 bases sitting between them. The CDR3 has 15 amino acids. DNA for the CDR3: TGTGCCAGTAGTATAGGCAGCAGGGGCACAGATACGCAGTATTTT. Its translation is CASSIGSRGTDTQYF.

V is TRBV6-5 and J is TRBJ2-1; TRBD1 is a possible D gene (5 bases). Germline V CDR1 and CDR2: MNHEY, SVGAGI. V shed 6 bases and J shed 9 bases, with 12 bases lying between them. The CDR3 has 12 residues. The DNA for the CDR3 is TGTGCCAGCAGCTCAGGGCCGGGTGAGCAGTTCTTC. Its protein is CASSSGPGEQFF.

The chain is built from TRBV27 and TRBJ2-1, with D uncertain. Germline assignment: CDR1 MNHEY and CDR2 SMNVEV (reference sequence). The CDR3 spans 13 residues. V lost 4 bases and J 5 bases, leaving 9 bases between the germline ends. DNA for the CDR3: TGTGCCAGCAGTTCCCGCAGCGACAATGAGCAGTTCTTC. Residues: CASSSRSDNEQFF.